The rows below give T cell receptor beta chains drawn from one sample of a study of blood T cell repertoires in COVID-19. Here immunoSEQ multiplex PCR was the method, and the copy in TCRdb shows in-frame clones only, minus some. The table includes 250,000 to 350,000 clones, 92% detected once. Sequences were obtained from PBMCs or T cells enriched from blood (not recorded which). These receptors were taken from a woman in her twenties or thirties who had recovered from COVID-19. Each CDR3 is given with its conserved first and last residue. D genes are given only for firm matches. Size is stated for part of the rows, as once, few or many counts, or as a class when the clone is expanded.

J,D,size,V,CDR3,DNA
TRBJ2-2,-,-,TRBV7-9,CASSLGRWELFF,TGTGCCAGCAGCCTCGGCAGGTGGGAGCTGTTTTTT
TRBJ1-4,-,-,TRBV19,CASSIPGYGIDEKLFF,TGTGCCAGTAGTATCCCGGGGTATGGGATCGATGAAAAACTGTTTTTT
TRBJ2-5,-,-,TRBV12-3/TRBV12-4,CASRFEETQYF,TGTGCCAGCAGATTCGAAGAGACCCAGTACTTC
TRBJ1-1,-,-,TRBV28,CASSDLRRGAEAFF,TGTGCCAGCAGTGACCTGCGGAGGGGAGCTGAAGCTTTCTTT
TRBJ1-5,-,-,TRBV2,CASSGQAPNQPQHF,TGTGCCAGCAGTGGACAGGCCCCGAATCAGCCCCAGCATTTT
TRBJ2-7,-,once,TRBV11-2,CASSLTTAYEQYF,TGTGCCAGCAGCTTAACGACAGCCTACGAGCAGTACTTC
TRBJ1-2,-,-,TRBV18,CASSPLDSRGGYTF,TGTGCCAGCTCACCACTCGACAGCAGGGGTGGCTACACCTTC
TRBJ1-2,-,-,TRBV12-3/TRBV12-4,CASSSGHIYGYTF,TGTGCCAGCAGTTCGGGACACATTTATGGCTACACCTTC
TRBJ1-6,TRBD1,once,TRBV18,CASSPSQGADSPLHF,TGTGCCAGCTCACCATCACAGGGGGCTGACTCACCCCTCCACTTT
TRBJ1-1,TRBD1,-,TRBV10-3,CATRQGNTEAFF,TGTGCCACCAGACAGGGGAATACTGAAGCTTTCTTT
TRBJ1-5,-,-,TRBV19,CASSPKGVGITNQPQHF,TGTGCCAGTAGTCCGAAGGGGGTCGGTATTACCAATCAGCCCCAGCATTTT
TRBJ1-2,-,-,TRBV11-2,CASSLDPQYGYTF,TGTGCCAGCAGCTTAGATCCACAGTATGGCTACACCTTC
TRBJ2-1,-,once,TRBV14,CASSQGTFQFF,TGTGCCAGCAGCCAAGGGACATTTCAGTTCTTC
TRBJ1-3,TRBD1,-,TRBV7-4,CASSLRTGRSSGNTIYF,TGTGCCAGCAGCTTAAGGACAGGGCGTTCCTCTGGAAACACCATATATTTT
TRBJ2-2,TRBD1,-,TRBV5-4,CASSGGQGANTGELFF,TGTGCCAGCAGCGGCGGACAGGGGGCGAACACCGGGGAGCTGTTTTTT
TRBJ2-2,TRBD1,-,TRBV2,CASSGQGLAGELFF,TGTGCCAGCTCCGGACAGGGGTTAGCCGGGGAGCTGTTTTTT
TRBJ1-2,TRBD1,-,TRBV4-3,CASSQDRGQDHYGYTF,TGCGCCAGCAGCCAAGATCGAGGACAGGACCACTATGGCTACACCTTC
TRBJ2-2,-,-,TRBV6-5,CASTPMLATGELFF,TGTGCCAGCACCCCGATGCTAGCCACCGGGGAGCTGTTTTTT
TRBJ1-3,TRBD1,-,TRBV2,CAKDRGQGNTIYF,TGTGCCAAGGACAGGGGGCAAGGAAACACCATATATTTT
TRBJ2-2,-,once,TRBV10-3,CASVGQGNTGELFF,TGTGCCAGCGTGGGACAAGGGAACACCGGGGAGCTGTTTTTT
TRBJ2-7,TRBD2,once,TRBV27,CASSLLPSGDYEQYF,TGTGCCAGCAGTTTATTACCTAGCGGGGACTACGAGCAGTACTTC
TRBJ1-2,-,-,TRBV9,CASSAGYGYTF,TGTGCCAGCAGCGCGGGCTATGGCTACACCTTC
TRBJ1-1,TRBD1,-,TRBV19,CASSPGTGATEAFF,TGTGCCAGTAGTCCAGGGACAGGGGCCACTGAAGCTTTCTTT
TRBJ1-2,TRBD1,-,TRBV2,CASKDRGYGYTF,TGTGCCAGCAAAGACAGGGGTTATGGCTACACCTTC
TRBJ2-1,-,-,TRBV7-2,CASSLIGGMRRNEQFF,TGTGCCAGCAGCTTAATAGGAGGAATGCGGCGGAATGAGCAGTTCTTC
TRBJ2-3,TRBD2,-,TRBV4-2,CASSGAVAGDLSTDTQYF,TGTGCCAGCAGCGGGGCGGTAGCGGGGGACCTGAGCACAGATACGCAGTATTTT
TRBJ2-3,TRBD2,-,TRBV7-9,CASSRPPGLAGVGDTQYF,TGTGCCAGCAGCCGCCCTCCAGGACTAGCGGGAGTGGGAGATACGCAGTATTTT
TRBJ2-3,TRBD2,-,TRBV19,CASRTSGSTDTQYF,TGTGCCAGTAGAACTAGCGGGAGCACAGATACGCAGTATTTT
TRBJ2-3,-,-,TRBV9,CASSARPGVADTQYF,TGTGCCAGCAGCGCGCGACCGGGGGTGGCAGATACGCAGTATTTT
TRBJ1-5,TRBD1,-,TRBV6-5,CASRRGQGNQPQHF,TGTGCCAGCAGACGGGGACAGGGGAATCAGCCCCAGCATTTT
TRBJ2-7,-,-,TRBV30,CAWSGSPRSEQYF,TGTGCCTGGAGTGGTAGCCCACGGTCCGAGCAGTACTTC
TRBJ2-2,TRBD2,-,TRBV7-3,CASSSYRSGGFGGELFF,TGTGCCAGCAGCTCCTACAGAAGCGGGGGCTTCGGGGGGGAGCTGTTTTTT